The entry below gives a single T cell receptor beta chain sequence along with its context. Its antigen is unidentified. Germline assignment: CDR1 SGHNT and CDR2 YYREEE (reference sequence). This CDR3 has 15 amino acids. With 3 bases removed from V and 0 bases from J, the gap between germline ends came to 12 bases. The data were obtained in a study of shared clonotypes between healthy human individuals. Findings and caveats of the study: Rarefaction analysis demonstrated incomplete sorted-subset sequencing notwithstanding large depth. It was anticipated that sequencing depth would influence how many clonotypes donors shared.

Some clones are missing from TCRdb's copy, which holds only in-frame ones; the method was immunoSEQ multiplex PCR. The sample carries about 2,500,000 clones, around 94% recorded once. Sequencing was performed on naive CD4+ T cells sorted from blood. Subset given: CD45RA+ positively selected. The chain couples TRBV5-4 to TRBJ2-5, with a possible D match to TRBD2 (5 bases). This receptor was identified in a man younger than 30 in good health. DNA for the CDR3: TGTGCCAGCAGCTCTAGCAACCGGTACCAAGAGACCCAGTACTTC. This encodes CASSSSNRYQETQYF.